The source of this T cell receptor (beta chain) is a study of blood T cell repertoires in COVID-19. Per the original methods: Estimates of nucleated cell counts were drawn from the amplification of reference gene primers. The method was immunoSEQ multiplex PCR; TCRdb's version includes in-frame clones alone and lacks a portion of them. The V and J calls and clone size were taken over from that table, and D and trimming were inferred from the DNA. The repertoire has over 600,000 clones, 90% of them found once; the top ten carry roughly 0.25%. This CDR3 has 14 residues. Germline V lookup: CDR1 GTSNPN, CDR2 SVGIG (reference sequence). V shed 2 bases, J shed 6 bases, and the junction held 5 bases outside the gene matches.

The sequence derives from a woman in her late teens or twenties with acute or convalescent COVID-19. The sample taken for sequencing was peripheral blood. The chain joins TRBV30 to TRBJ1-4; 8 nucleotides align to TRBD1. CDR3 coding DNA: TGTGCCTGGAGTCCAGGGGGCTTTGATGAAAAACTGTTTTTT. The encoded protein is CAWSPGGFDEKLFF. Supplemented by reference TRBV30 and TRBJ1-4, the full variable domain reads SQTIHQWPATLVQPVGSPLSLECTVEGTSNPNLYWYRQAAGRGLQLLFYSVGIGQISSEVPQNLSASRPQDRQFILSSKKLLLSDSGFYLCAWSPGGFDEKLFFGSGTQLSVL.